The clone carrying this T cell receptor beta chain was detected only a few times. What it binds is unknown. A much larger clonotype is one base distant, so this may be a read error. This specimen belongs to a study of T cell repertoires in cytomegalovirus infection. Whole-study context: From public TCR beta signatures came an indication of both CMV infection and matching HLA type.

TCRdb re-called the reads through MiXCR, storing one row per CDR3 protein. The sample records around 800,000 distinct CDR3 sequences, about 33% being singletons. Study-level findings and limits: HLA-C-restricted CMV clonotypes gave the most frequent clonotype in two of eight donors. Identification of carriers of CMV plus the relevant HLA was performed using cumulative public TCR beta family frequency.

V lost 5 bases and J lost 6, with 7 bases in between. Germline V gives CDR1 SEHNR, CDR2 FQNEAQ (reference sequence). The CDR3 covers 11 residues. The chain joins TRBV7-9 to TRBJ1-1; no clear D gene. The sequence was collected from a human donor in good health (CMV status not recorded). Some clones in this sample may be carry-over from other donors' samples. Source: cultured CD8+ T cells from PBMCs, taken from culture after CMV antigen stimulation. The chain's CDR3 is CASSPSPEAFF. The CDR3 region has the DNA TGTGCCAGCAGCCCGAGCCCTGAAGCTTTCTTT.